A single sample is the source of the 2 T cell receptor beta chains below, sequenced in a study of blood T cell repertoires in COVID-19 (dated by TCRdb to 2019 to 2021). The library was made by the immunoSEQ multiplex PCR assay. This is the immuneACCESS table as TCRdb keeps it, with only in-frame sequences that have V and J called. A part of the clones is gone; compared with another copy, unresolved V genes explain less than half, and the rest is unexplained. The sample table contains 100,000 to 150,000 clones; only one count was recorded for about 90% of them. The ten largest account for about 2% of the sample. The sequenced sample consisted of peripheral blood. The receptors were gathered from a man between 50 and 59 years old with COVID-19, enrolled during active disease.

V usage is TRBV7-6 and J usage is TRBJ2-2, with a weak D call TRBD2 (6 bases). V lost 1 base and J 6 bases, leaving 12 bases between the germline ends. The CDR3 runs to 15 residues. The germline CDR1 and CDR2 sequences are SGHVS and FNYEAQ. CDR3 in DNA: TGTGCCAGCAGCTTAGTACCGGGAGTAGCCGGGGAGCTGTTTTTT. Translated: CASSLVPGVAGELFF.

The DNA for the CDR3 is TGTGCCAGCAGACCCAGGGACACAGTCTACGAGCAGTACGTC. It yields the protein CASRPRDTVYEQYV. The rearrangement joins TRBV6-5 to TRBJ2-7; a weak D match, TRBD1 (6 bases). From germline, CDR1 is MNHEY and CDR2 SVGAGI. Deletions cut 6 bases from V and 3 bases from J, with 15 bases between. The CDR3 loop spans 14 amino acids.